This T cell receptor beta chain was sequenced in a study of blood T cells in healthy people across ages. Study-wide points: PBMCs that were unsorted prevented a conclusive naive versus antigen-experienced comparison.

V lost 5 bases and J lost 6; bases outside the gene matches: 25. Per the germline V gene, CDR1 is DFQATT and CDR2 is SNEGSKA (reference sequence). The CDR3 has 19 amino acids. They isolated at least 6 million PBMCs from each sample. Using a J-beta primer mix together with a sample-barcoded 5' primer, a second PCR was run for about 6 to 12 cycles. TCRdb called the 5' RACE reads again in MiXCR, with one record for every CDR3 protein. The sample includes approximately 1,100,000 distinct CDR3 sequences, more than 40% of them seen just once. On this clonotype itself: The antigen is undetermined.

The TCR was taken from a woman aged 55-70 years in good health. Sequenced input: blood. The genes are TRBV20-1 and TRBJ2-3; 8 positions agree with TRBD2. DNA for the CDR3: TGCAGTGCTCCCAAAGGGCTAGCGGGCCCGCGATGGGGTCCGGATACGCAGTATTTT. Translated: CSAPKGLAGPRWGPDTQYF.